The next 5 T cell receptor beta chains were all read from a single sample in a study of post-analysis software for immune sequencing data. Findings and caveats of the study: TRBV5-6, TRBV5-1 and TRBV20-1 were among about 5 TRBV segments more frequent in patients than controls.

Every TCR beta cDNA library bore unique molecular identifiers. TCRdb passed the PCR reads through MiXCR, listing each CDR3 protein once. The sample yields some 890,000 distinct CDR3 sequences, approximately 53% seen once. No antigens are known for them. The material sequenced was blood. Every receptor here comes from a girl between 10 and 17 years old with multiple sclerosis.

The rearrangement links TRBV29-1 to TRBJ2-1, with TRBD2 identical over 7 bases. Germline CDR1 SQVTM, CDR2 ANQGSEA. The CDR3 length is 13 residues. The trim removed 5 bases at V and 13 bases at J, leaving 14 bases unmatched. CDR3 coding DNA: TGCAGCGTTTCCCGCAGCGGGGATTTGGAACAGTTCTTC. Protein: CSVSRSGDLEQFF.

This chain connects TRBV27 to TRBJ2-5; TRBD2 aligns across 11 bases. With 3 bases clipped from V and 7 bases from J, the junction kept 10 bases outside the gene matches. This CDR3 spans 16 amino acids. The germline CDR1 and CDR2 sequences are MNHEY and SMNVEV (reference sequence). This CDR3 reads CASSFLAGGPLWTQYF. DNA of the CDR3: TGTGCCAGCAGTTTTCTAGCGGGGGGCCCCTTGTGGACCCAGTACTTC.

There are a few counts of this clonotype. The gene calls are TRBV4-2 and TRBJ1-2, with 8 bases matching TRBD1. The CDR3 length is 14 residues. Germline loops: CDR1 LGHNA, CDR2 YNFKEQ. Germline trimming cut 7 bases from V and 4 bases from J; bases unmatched to any gene: 8. The CDR3 protein is CASKGGDRGYGYTF. CDR3 in DNA: TGTGCCAGCAAGGGGGGAGACAGGGGCTATGGCTACACCTTC.

This chain uses TRBV29-1 with TRBJ2-7; the match to TRBD1 covers 7 bases. Germline V CDR1 and CDR2: SQVTM, ANQGSEA. This CDR3 is 14 amino acids long. Trimming removed 7 bases from V and 5 bases from J; junction bases left unmatched: 14. The CDR3 is CSAPREGASNEQYF. For the CDR3, the DNA is TGCAGCGCACCCCGAGAGGGGGCTAGCAACGAGCAGTACTTC.

V usage is TRBV7-6 and J usage is TRBJ2-1; TRBD1 aligns across 7 bases. Germline CDR1 reads SGHVS; CDR2 reads FNYEAQ. There are 17 residues in the CDR3. V lost 5 bases and J lost 4; bases outside the gene matches: 14. The CDR3 reads CASSPQGQEGEYNEQFF. CDR3 nucleotide sequence: TGTGCCAGCAGCCCCCAAGGACAGGAAGGTGAATACAATGAGCAGTTCTTC.